The 26 T cell receptor beta chains reported below all come from one sample, sequenced in a study of shared clonotypes between healthy human individuals. Profiled with immunoSEQ multiplex PCR; TCRdb holds only in-frame clones, not every one. The sample holds 2 million to 3 million clones; under 95% are singletons and the top ten take 0.35% to 0.45%. Sequenced: naive CD4+ T cells from PBMCs. Subset meaning: CD45RA+ positively selected. The source of these receptors is a man younger than 30 in good health. Some clones in this sample may be carry-over from other donors' samples.

J is TRBJ2-3 and V is TRBV6-5; D is uncertain. The CDR3 runs 15 residues. Trimming cost V 0 bases and J 4 bases, with 11 bases left between them. CDR1 and CDR2 from the germline V gene are MNHEY and SVGAGI. The CDR3 region has the DNA TGTGCCAGCAGTTACTCGTTAGCCCTCCCAGATACGCAGTATTTT. It specifies CASSYSLALPDTQYF.

J is TRBJ2-1 and V is TRBV9, with D possibly matching TRBD2 (6 bases). This CDR3 comprises 16 residues. Trimming removed 0 bases at V and 4 bases at J, with 14 bases between. Germline V gene sequence: CDR1 SGDLS, CDR2 YYNGEE. CDR3 protein: CASSVVQSSGYNEQFF. CDR3 bases: TGTGCCAGCAGCGTAGTGCAGAGTAGCGGTTACAATGAGCAGTTCTTC.

The rearrangement joins TRBV10-3 to TRBJ2-1, with 12 positions matching TRBD2. V shed 2 bases and J 9 bases; nucleotides not matched to a gene: 5. The CDR3 covers 15 residues. Per germline, CDR1 ENHRY and CDR2 SYGVKD. CDR3 in amino acids: CAISERLAGGTEQFF. CDR3 DNA sequence: TGTGCCATCAGTGAGCGGCTAGCGGGAGGGACTGAGCAGTTCTTC.

DNA of the CDR3: TGTGCCAGCAGGAGAGGGCACCCTAACACTGAAGCTTTCTTT. This sequence encodes CASRRGHPNTEAFF. V usage is TRBV6-6 and J usage is TRBJ1-1; D not certain. The germline gives CDR1 MNHNY, CDR2 SVGAGI (reference sequence). Trimming took 6 bases from V and 2 from J, leaving 13 bases between them. This CDR3 is built from 14 residues.

V and J are TRBV18 and TRBJ1-2; D possibly corresponds to TRBD1 (6 bases). Germline V lookup: CDR1 KGHSH, CDR2 LQKENI. This CDR3 comprises 17 residues. Between the trimmed V and J ends, which lost 3 bases and 4 bases, there was a span of 21 bases. The CDR3 DNA follows: TGTGCCAGCTCACCCGGCATATTGTACAGGGAAGCCTATGGCTACACCTTC. Translating gives CASSPGILYREAYGYTF.

The rearrangement joins TRBV7-9 to TRBJ2-3, with a tentative D call TRBD2 (5 bases). The germline CDR1 and CDR2 sequences are SEHNR and FQNEAQ (reference sequence). V dropped 7 bases and J dropped 1 base, with 12 bases sitting between them. CDR3 length equals 14 residues. The CDR3 DNA is TGTGCCAGCAAAAGGTTTAGCGGCACAGATACGCAGTATTTT. Translating it yields CASKRFSGTDTQYF.

The chain joins TRBV28 to TRBJ1-4, with D maybe TRBD1 (5 bases). Trimming removed 4 bases from V and 7 bases from J, with 16 bases in between. Germline CDR1 reads MDHEN; CDR2 reads SYDVKM. The CDR3 covers 15 residues. As DNA, the CDR3 is TGTGCCAGCAGTTCCCCGGTACGGGGGATTGAAAAACTGTTTTTT. Its protein is CASSSPVRGIEKLFF.

CDR3: CASIRAMNTEAFF. CDR3 DNA sequence: TGTGCCAGCATTCGGGCCATGAACACTGAAGCTTTCTTT. The gene calls are TRBV28 and TRBJ1-1, with no clear D. V shed 7 bases and J shed 0 bases, with 9 bases lying between them. Germline V gene lookup returns CDR1 MDHEN and CDR2 SYDVKM. The CDR3 extends over 13 amino acids.

On this clone itself: Other DNA sequences of this sample code for an identical CDR3. The J gene is TRBJ1-3, the V gene TRBV9; D gene ambiguous. This CDR3 contains 14 residues. Trimming removed 1 base from V and 4 bases from J, with 9 bases in between. From germline, CDR1 is SGDLS and CDR2 YYNGEE. The CDR3 is CASSVPGSGNTIYF. The DNA of the CDR3 is TGTGCCAGCAGCGTACCCGGGAGCGGAAACACCATATATTTT.

The genes are TRBV2 and TRBJ1-5; 7 nucleotides agree with TRBD1. In germline, CDR1 is SNHLY, CDR2 FYNNEI. This CDR3 spans 13 amino acids. V was pared by 6 bases and J by 5 bases, with 4 bases of the junction left unmatched. The CDR3 coding sequence is TGTGCCAGCAGCGCAACAGGGGATCAGCCCCAGCATTTT. It yields the protein CASSATGDQPQHF.

This chain uses TRBV12-5 with TRBJ2-2, with 12 bases lining up with TRBD2. Germline V CDR1 and CDR2: LGHNT, FRNRAP. Trimming at V came to 0 bases and at J to 5 bases, leaving 16 bases not matched to a gene. This CDR3 has 21 amino acids. The DNA for the CDR3 is TGTGCTAGTGGTTTGGTAGTCGGGGGTCTAGCGGGAGGGCTCGGGACCGGGGAGCTGTTTTTT. It is translated as CASGLVVGGLAGGLGTGELFF.

The rearrangement links TRBV5-1 to TRBJ2-1; 7 bases are shared with TRBD2. The CDR3 covers 15 residues. With V trimmed by 1 base and J by 9 bases, 10 bases remained unmatched. The germline gives CDR1 SGHRS, CDR2 YFSETQ. This chain's CDR3 is CASSLSAGAVGEQFF. In nucleotides, the CDR3 is TGCGCCAGCAGCTTGTCGGCGGGAGCCGTCGGTGAGCAGTTCTTC.

J is TRBJ2-7 and V is TRBV25-1; D is perhaps TRBD2 (5 bases). This CDR3 spans 15 amino acids. Trimming removed 5 bases at V and 0 bases at J, with 14 bases between. Per germline, CDR1 MGHDK and CDR2 SYGVNS. CDR3 sequence reads: CASSKAGGSSYEQYF. CDR3 nucleotides: TGTGCCAGCAGTAAGGCGGGCGGGTCCTCCTACGAGCAGTACTTC.

The chain combines TRBV18 with TRBJ2-1, with D possibly being TRBD1 (5 bases). Germline CDR1 reads KGHSH; CDR2 reads LQKENI. Trimming removed 3 bases at V and 4 bases at J, with 10 bases between. The CDR3 loop spans 14 amino acids. CDR3 sequence reads: CASSPSTAYNEQFF. CDR3 bases: TGTGCCAGCTCACCGTCGACAGCGTACAATGAGCAGTTCTTC.

V gene TRBV6-5 combines with J gene TRBJ2-3; 7 bases line up with TRBD2. V shed 11 bases and J 2 bases; nucleotides not matched to a gene: 7. CDR3 length equals 13 residues. Per the germline V gene, CDR1 is MNHEY and CDR2 is SVGAGI. In nucleotides, the CDR3 is TGTGCCGCCCGGGGGGTGCCCACAGATACGCAGTATTTT. Amino acid sequence: CAARGVPTDTQYF.

The rearrangement joins TRBV5-6 to TRBJ1-2; D may be TRBD1 (5 bases). Deletions cut 2 bases from V and 5 bases from J, with 19 bases between. Germline V CDR1 and CDR2: SGHDT, YYEEEE. The CDR3 has 16 amino acids. CDR3 sequence: CASSFSGTVVGYGYTF. CDR3 nucleotides: TGTGCCAGCAGCTTCTCCGGGACTGTCGTGGGGTATGGCTACACCTTC.

The rearrangement uses TRBV19 and TRBJ2-1; unclear D gene. CDR3 length equals 16 residues. The V end was cut by 4 bases, the J end by 6 bases, with 19 bases between. Germline V gene data show CDR1 as LNHDA and CDR2 as SQIVND (reference sequence). This chain's CDR3 is CASSSPLRSKGNEQFF. CDR3 DNA: TGTGCCAGTAGTAGTCCCCTTAGATCCAAGGGCAATGAGCAGTTCTTC.

CDR3 DNA sequence: TGTGCCAGCAGCCTGACAGGGGATAGTACTGAAGCTTTCTTT. This encodes CASSLTGDSTEAFF. The chain employs TRBV5-5 and TRBJ1-1; 8 bases map to TRBD1. This CDR3 has 14 residues. Trimming took 4 bases from V and 5 from J; bases not matched to a gene: 7. CDR1 and CDR2 (germline): SGHKS, YYEKEE (reference sequence). The full variable domain, rest sourced from reference TRBV5-5 and TRBJ1-1, is DAGVTQSPTHLIKTRGQQVTLRCSPISGHKSVSWYQQVLGQGPQFIFQYYEKEERGRGNFPDRFSARQFPNYSSELNVNALLLGDSALYLCASSLTGDSTEAFFGQGTRLTVV.

The gene calls are TRBV11-2 and TRBJ2-5; 7 positions agree with TRBD1. Germline V gene sequence: CDR1 SGHAT, CDR2 FQNNGV. The length of the CDR3 is 13 residues. J gave up 6 bases and V 3 bases, and 4 bases lay outside the gene matches. The CDR3 sequence is CASSFRDRQTQYF. The DNA of the CDR3 is TGTGCCAGCAGCTTCCGGGACAGACAGACCCAGTACTTC.

CDR3 in amino acids: CASSSQWFSTDTQYF. DNA for the CDR3: TGTGCCAGCAGTTCCCAGTGGTTTAGCACAGATACGCAGTATTTT. The chain is built from TRBV5-5 and TRBJ2-3; D gene uncertain. V lost 5 bases to trimming and J lost 0 bases, with 13 bases between them. Germline V gene lookup returns CDR1 SGHKS and CDR2 YYEKEE (reference sequence). This CDR3 is 15 amino acids long.

The chain combines TRBV27 with TRBJ2-7, with D possibly matching TRBD1 (5 bases). V lost 6 bases and J lost 4, with 22 bases in between. Germline CDR1 and CDR2: MNHEY and SMNVEV (reference sequence). This CDR3 comprises 16 residues. CDR3 in DNA: TGTGCCAGCAGCCAGTTCGGGTTTGGGGCCAGGTACGAGCAGTACTTC. This encodes CASSQFGFGARYEQYF.

The rearrangement uses TRBV5-1 and TRBJ1-1; D not resolved. Per germline, CDR1 SGHRS and CDR2 YFSETQ. Trimming removed 1 base at V and 0 bases at J, with 4 bases between. The CDR3 totals 13 residues. The CDR3 is CASSLTLNTEAFF. In DNA form, the CDR3 reads TGCGCCAGCAGCTTGACACTGAACACTGAAGCTTTCTTT. The full variable domain, its missing parts supplied by reference TRBV5-1 and TRBJ1-1, is KAGVTQTPRYLIKTRGQQVTLSCSPISGHRSVSWYQQTPGQGLQFLFEYFSETQRNKGNFPGRFSGRQFSNSRSEMNVSTLELGDSALYLCASSLTLNTEAFFGQGTRLTVV.

V and J are TRBV28 and TRBJ1-2, with D perhaps matching TRBD1 (6 bases). Germline CDR1 is MDHEN and CDR2 is SYDVKM. The CDR3 consists of 13 residues. V was shortened by 5 bases and J by 4 bases, with 11 bases between the two germline ends. The CDR3 DNA follows: TGTGCCAGCAGTCTTCGGACAGCCTATGGCTACACCTTC. Translation: CASSLRTAYGYTF.

This sequence joins TRBV28 and TRBJ2-5; D is tentatively TRBD1 or TRBD2 (7 bases each). V was shortened by 8 bases and J by 2 bases, with 12 bases between the two germline ends. CDR3 size: 13 residues. CDR1 is MDHEN and CDR2 is SYDVKM in the germline V gene. CDR3 nucleotide sequence: TGTGCCAGCGGCGGGGGACAGCAAGAGACCCAGTACTTC. Translating it yields CASGGGQQETQYF.

This clone was seen once. The rearrangement links TRBV27 to TRBJ2-1, with 8 nucleotides matching TRBD2. CDR1 is MNHEY, CDR2 SMNVEV, per germline (reference sequence). The CDR3 totals 15 residues. J lost 9 bases, V lost 7 bases, and 14 bases had no gene match. In nucleotides, the CDR3 is TGTGCCAGCACCTGGTGGGGGACTAGTGACGGTGAGCAGTTCTTC. It is translated as CASTWWGTSDGEQFF.

This chain uses TRBV18 with TRBJ2-2; D might be TRBD1 (5 bases). Trimming pared 4 bases from V and 1 base from J, leaving 13 bases between. CDR1 KGHSH and CDR2 LQKENI come from the germline V gene. The CDR3 spans 16 residues. The CDR3 spells CASSLQTAENTGELFF. The CDR3 DNA follows: TGTGCCAGCTCACTACAGACAGCCGAGAACACCGGGGAGCTGTTTTTT.